Reported below is one T cell receptor (beta chain). The germline gives CDR1 SGHNT, CDR2 YYREEE (reference sequence). This CDR3 contains 14 residues. V lost 4 bases and J 2 bases, leaving 12 bases between the germline ends. Measured with immunoSEQ multiplex PCR; TCRdb has only the in-frame clones, and not every one. The data contain about 64,000 clones, approximately 90% of them seen just once; the ten biggest clones take up 0.67%. This record belongs to a study of OX40 agonist ivuxolimab in advanced cancers. The chain carries TRBV5-4 and TRBJ2-5; D perhaps matches TRBD2 (5 bases). The specimen was CD4+ or CD8+ T cells sorted from blood, collected in a trial of the OX40 agonist ivuxolimab. The sequence was collected from an adult with an advanced solid tumor such as melanoma, head and neck, liver or kidney cancer. This chain's CDR3 is CASSPRRRQETQYF. The CDR3 DNA reads TGTGCCAGCAGCCCCAGGAGGCGACAAGAGACCCAGTACTTC.